This TCR beta chain was captured by sequencing in a study of T cell responses to AZD1222 COVID-19 vaccine. Data came from immunoSEQ multiplex PCR; TCRdb stores just in-frame clones and leaves some out. The sample includes over 150,000 clones, about 93% of them seen just once. The junction had 8 bases not matched to a gene; V was cut back by 6 bases and J by 4 bases. The CDR3 loop spans 13 amino acids. The germline V gene has CDR1 GTSNPN and CDR2 SVGIG (reference sequence). The chain uses TRBV30 and TRBJ1-2; 7 nucleotides align to TRBD1. This material consisted of peripheral blood, taken 28 days after the second dose of the MenACWY control vaccine. This clonotype was sampled from an adult who received the MenACWY meningococcal vaccine as a control. CDR3 sequence: CACAHRGLYGYTF. In DNA form, the CDR3 reads TGTGCCTGTGCACACAGGGGCCTCTATGGCTACACCTTC.